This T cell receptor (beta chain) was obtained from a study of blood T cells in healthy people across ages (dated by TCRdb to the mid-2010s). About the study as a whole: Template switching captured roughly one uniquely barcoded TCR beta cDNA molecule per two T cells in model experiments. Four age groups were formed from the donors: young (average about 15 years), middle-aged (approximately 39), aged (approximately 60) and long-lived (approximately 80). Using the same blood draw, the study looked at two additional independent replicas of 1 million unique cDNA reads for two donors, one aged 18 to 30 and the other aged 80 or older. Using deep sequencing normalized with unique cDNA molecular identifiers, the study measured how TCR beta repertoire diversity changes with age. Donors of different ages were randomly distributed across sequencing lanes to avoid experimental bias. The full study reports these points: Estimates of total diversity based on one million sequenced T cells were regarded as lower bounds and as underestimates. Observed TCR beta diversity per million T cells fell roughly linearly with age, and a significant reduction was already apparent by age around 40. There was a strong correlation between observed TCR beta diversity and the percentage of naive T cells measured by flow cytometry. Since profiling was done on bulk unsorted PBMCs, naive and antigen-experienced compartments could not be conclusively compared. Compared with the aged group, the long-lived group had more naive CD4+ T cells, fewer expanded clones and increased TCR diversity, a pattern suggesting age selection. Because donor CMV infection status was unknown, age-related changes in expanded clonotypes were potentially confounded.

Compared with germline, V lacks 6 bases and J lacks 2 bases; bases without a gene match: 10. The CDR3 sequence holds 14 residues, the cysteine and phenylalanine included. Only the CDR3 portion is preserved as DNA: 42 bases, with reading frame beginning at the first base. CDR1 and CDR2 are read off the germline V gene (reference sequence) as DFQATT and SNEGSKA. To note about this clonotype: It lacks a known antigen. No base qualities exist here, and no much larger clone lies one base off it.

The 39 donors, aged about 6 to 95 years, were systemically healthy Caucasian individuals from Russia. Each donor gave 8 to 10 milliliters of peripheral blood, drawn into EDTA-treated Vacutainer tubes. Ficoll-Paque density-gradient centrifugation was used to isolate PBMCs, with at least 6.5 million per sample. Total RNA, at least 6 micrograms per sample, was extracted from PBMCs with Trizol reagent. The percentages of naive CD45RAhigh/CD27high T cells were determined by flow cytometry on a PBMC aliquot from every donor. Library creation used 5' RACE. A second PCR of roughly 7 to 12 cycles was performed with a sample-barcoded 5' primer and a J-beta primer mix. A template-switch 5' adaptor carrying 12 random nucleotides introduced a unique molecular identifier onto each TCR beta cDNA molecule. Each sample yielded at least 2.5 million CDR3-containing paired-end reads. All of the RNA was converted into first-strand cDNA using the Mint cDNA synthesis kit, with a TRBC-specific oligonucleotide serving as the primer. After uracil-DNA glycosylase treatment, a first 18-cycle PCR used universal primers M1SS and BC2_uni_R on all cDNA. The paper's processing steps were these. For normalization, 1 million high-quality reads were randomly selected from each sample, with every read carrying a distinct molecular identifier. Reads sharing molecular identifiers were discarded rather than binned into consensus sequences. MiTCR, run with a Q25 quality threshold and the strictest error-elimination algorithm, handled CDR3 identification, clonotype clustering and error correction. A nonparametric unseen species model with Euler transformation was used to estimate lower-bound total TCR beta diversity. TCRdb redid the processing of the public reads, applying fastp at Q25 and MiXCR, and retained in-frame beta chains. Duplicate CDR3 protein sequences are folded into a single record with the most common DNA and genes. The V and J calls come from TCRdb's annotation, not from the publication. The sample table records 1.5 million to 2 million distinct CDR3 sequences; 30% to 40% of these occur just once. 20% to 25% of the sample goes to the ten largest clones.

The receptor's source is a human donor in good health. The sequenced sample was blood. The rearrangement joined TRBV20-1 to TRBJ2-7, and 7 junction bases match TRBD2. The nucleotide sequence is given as TGCAGTGCACCAGCGGGGAAACCACCCTACGAGCAGTACTTC. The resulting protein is CSAPAGKPPYEQYF.